The rows below give T cell receptor beta chains drawn from one sample of a study of T-cell reconstitution after alpha-beta-depleted transplantation in children. In TCRdb, the PCR reads were re-called with MiXCR into one record per CDR3 protein. The sample includes a few hundred thousand distinct CDR3 sequences, 25% to 30% of them seen just once. This material consisted of PBMCs, taken before TCRalphabeta/CD19-depleted stem cell transplant. All receptors derive from a boy younger than two with Wiskott-Aldrich syndrome, due to receive a stem cell transplant. The CDR3 runs from the conserved cysteine through the conserved F or W. Each record gives: D gene, clone size, V gene, J gene, CDR3 protein, CDR3 DNA. The D gene is left open where the match is weak. Part of the rows lack a size; the others show once, few, many or a class for expanded clones.

D: TRBD1; size: few; V: TRBV11-3; J: TRBJ2-3; CDR3: CASSKGDSNTDTQYF; DNA: TGTGCCAGCAGCAAAGGGGACAGCAACACAGATACGCAGTATTTT
D: .; size: .; V: TRBV6-1; J: TRBJ2-1; CDR3: CASSEVGLGRSRANEQFF; DNA: TGTGCCAGCAGTGAAGTTGGTTTGGGCCGGAGTCGGGCCAATGAGCAGTTCTTC
D: TRBD2; size: .; V: TRBV4-2; J: TRBJ2-7; CDR3: CASRKLIAGSSYEQYF; DNA: TGTGCCAGCAGGAAGCTAATAGCGGGTAGCTCCTACGAGCAGTACTTC
D: .; size: .; V: TRBV27; J: TRBJ1-2; CDR3: CASSLFLDSSYGYTF; DNA: TGTGCCAGCAGTTTATTTCTGGACAGCTCCTATGGCTACACCTTC
D: TRBD1; size: .; V: TRBV28; J: TRBJ2-7; CDR3: CASSAGQGHWEQYF; DNA: TGTGCCAGCAGTGCCGGACAGGGCCATTGGGAGCAGTACTTC
D: .; size: few; V: TRBV6-4; J: TRBJ1-4; CDR3: CASPGVATNEKLFF; DNA: TGTGCCAGCCCGGGCGTTGCAACTAATGAAAAACTGTTTTTT
D: .; size: .; V: TRBV27; J: TRBJ2-7; CDR3: CASSFPPARWPASKYF; DNA: TGTGCCAGCAGTTTTCCCCCCGCCCGGTGGCCCGCGAGCAAGTACTTC
D: TRBD1; size: .; V: TRBV5-1; J: TRBJ2-6; CDR3: CASSPGTGGFGANVLTF; DNA: TGCGCCAGCAGCCCCGGGACAGGGGGATTTGGGGCCAACGTCCTGACTTTC
D: .; size: .; V: TRBV7-2; J: TRBJ1-1; CDR3: CASRKTLENTEAFF; DNA: TGTGCCAGCAGGAAAACTCTCGAGAACACTGAAGCTTTCTTT
D: .; size: .; V: TRBV12-3/TRBV12-4; J: TRBJ1-2; CDR3: CASRRGRPPYGYTF; DNA: TGTGCCAGCAGGAGGGGGAGGCCCCCCTATGGCTACACCTTC